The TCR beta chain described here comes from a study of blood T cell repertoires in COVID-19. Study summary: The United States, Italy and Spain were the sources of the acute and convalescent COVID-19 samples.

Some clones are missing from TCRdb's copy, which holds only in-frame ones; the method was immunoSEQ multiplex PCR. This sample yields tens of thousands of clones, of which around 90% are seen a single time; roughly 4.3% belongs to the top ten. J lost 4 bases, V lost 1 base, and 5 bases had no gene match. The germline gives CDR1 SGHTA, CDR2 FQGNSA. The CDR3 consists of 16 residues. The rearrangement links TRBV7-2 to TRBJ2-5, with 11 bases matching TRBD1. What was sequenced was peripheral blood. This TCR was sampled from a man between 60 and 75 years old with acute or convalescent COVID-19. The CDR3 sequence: CASSLDWTGGRETQYF. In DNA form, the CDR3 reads TGTGCCAGCAGCTTAGACTGGACAGGGGGCCGAGAGACCCAGTACTTC.